This T cell receptor beta chain was profiled in a study of blood T cell repertoires in COVID-19. For the study at large: The samples span acute and convalescent COVID-19 from the United States, Italy and Spain.

Assay used: immunoSEQ multiplex PCR; TCRdb lists only in-frame clones, some missing. In the table there are 400,000 to 450,000 clones, 70% to 90% of which are singletons. Followed over time, Seattle patients had been enrolled while infection was active. This CDR3 has 16 residues. The ends lost 3 bases at V and 0 bases at J; junction bases unmatched: 8. CDR1 MNHEY and CDR2 SMNVEV come from the germline V gene (reference sequence). The sequenced sample was peripheral blood. The receptor's source is a woman aged 40 to 50 with COVID-19, enrolled during active disease. This rearrangement joins TRBV27 to TRBJ2-7, with 7 bases that match TRBD2. The CDR3 reads CASSFSRDYYSYEQYF. DNA for the CDR3: TGTGCCAGCAGTTTTTCCCGGGACTACTACTCCTACGAGCAGTACTTC.